This TCR beta chain originates from a study of identical twins. General study results and limits: Models predicted too little out-of-frame TCR alpha sharing in monozygotic twins.

V was trimmed by 0 bases and J by 2 bases, leaving 14 bases between them. Germline V gene lookup returns CDR1 MNHNS and CDR2 SASEGT. The CDR3 runs to 16 residues. Unique molecular identifiers were in the cDNA, with template-switch universal primer binding. TCRdb passed the 5' RACE reads through MiXCR, listing each CDR3 protein once. The profile shows some 590,000 distinct CDR3 sequences, approximately 9.6% of them singletons. As regards this clonotype: Its antigen is unknown.

A further study also used this sample, focusing on yellow fever vaccine responses in identical twins.

This TCR derives from a woman under 30 in good health. The sample taken for sequencing was PBMCs. The gene calls are TRBV6-1 and TRBJ2-7; TRBD1 is a possible D gene (6 bases). This CDR3 reads CASSEANTGFAYEQYF. As DNA, the CDR3 is TGTGCCAGCAGTGAAGCTAACACAGGGTTCGCCTACGAGCAGTACTTC.